This paragraph covers one T cell receptor (beta chain) sequence. Its antigen is not identified. This specimen belongs to a study of cytomegalovirus exposure and HLA in healthy donors. Study context: HLA-typed donors were the source of tens of millions of unique TCRs, which an early data release held. Study results and limitations: According to reports, the classifier identified cytomegalovirus status with high specificity and sensitivity. TRBV6-2, TRBV6-3 and some other V segments were unresolvable in 87-base-pair reads.

The study ran its PCR with 60 Vbeta and 13 Jbeta primers. Using immunoSEQ multiplex PCR, the repertoire was profiled, and TCRdb retains in-frame clones only, with some absent. Found here are over 130,000 clones, approximately 80% of them singletons; the top ten hold 1.2% to 1.5%. The ends were cut back, 5 bases at V and 7 bases at J, with 12 bases in the middle. This CDR3 region has 13 residues. Germline V lookup: CDR1 SGHAT, CDR2 FQNNGV. The sample comprised PBMCs. This sequence was found in a man aged 25 to 40 in good health and CMV-seropositive. V gene TRBV11-2 combines with J gene TRBJ1-5; unclear D gene. CDR3: CASSPQAGQPQHF. CDR3 DNA sequence: TGTGCCAGCAGCCCGCAGGCGGGGCAGCCCCAGCATTTT.